The rows below give T cell receptor beta chains drawn from one sample of a study of a mutant IDH1 vaccine in newly diagnosed glioma. No antigen has been assigned to these receptors. Clones were read by immunoSEQ multiplex PCR, and TCRdb kept only the in-frame ones, dropping some. The sample carries 50,000 to 70,000 clones, over 75% recorded once. Source: PBMCs, taken from a glioma patient whose treatment included an IDH1 peptide vaccine. The receptor source for this set is a young man with glioma. Each CDR3 is given with its conserved first and last residue. D genes are given only for firm matches. Clone size is shown for a subset of rows, as once, few, many or a class of expanded clone.

D gene | J gene | V gene | clone size | CDR3 DNA | CDR3 protein
. | TRBJ1-2 | TRBV27 | . | TGTGCCAGCAGTTTATATGGTGTAAAGGGCTATGGCTACACCTTC | CASSLYGVKGYGYTF
TRBD2 | TRBJ2-5 | TRBV7-7 | . | TGTGCTAGCAGCTTAGCAAGCGGGAGGGGGGAGACCCAGTACTTC | CASSLASGRGETQYF
. | TRBJ2-7 | TRBV6-6 | once | TGTGCCAGCAGTCAGGGAGGAACCTACGAGCAGTACTTC | CASSQGGTYEQYF
. | TRBJ1-5 | TRBV28 | . | TGTGCCAGCAGTTTGCGGACACGGTCGCCCCAGCATTTT | CASSLRTRSPQHF
TRBD1 | TRBJ1-4 | TRBV28 | . | TGTGCCAGCAGTTTAGGGACAGGGGGTAATGAAAAACTGTTTTTT | CASSLGTGGNEKLFF
. | TRBJ2-7 | TRBV30 | . | TGTGCCTGGAGTGTACGGTTATCGTCTCCCAATTATTACGAGCAGTACTTC | CAWSVRLSSPNYYEQYF
. | TRBJ1-6 | TRBV6-6 | few | TGTGCCAGCAGTTACTCGGGGCCTAATTCACCCCTCCACTTT | CASSYSGPNSPLHF
. | TRBJ2-7 | TRBV27 | . | TGTGCCAGCAGTTTACTTCCGGGACCCCCTCTCCACGAGCAGTACTTC | CASSLLPGPPLHEQYF
. | TRBJ1-1 | TRBV7-2 | . | TGTGCCAGCAGCTTCGGACAGCCCTCTGAAGCTTTCTTT | CASSFGQPSEAFF
TRBD1 | TRBJ2-7 | TRBV30 | . | TGTGCCTGGAGCGCGGACAGGCATAGAGAGCAGTACTTC | CAWSADRHREQYF
TRBD1 | TRBJ2-3 | TRBV4-3 | . | TGCGCCAGCAGCCACACCTGGGGGCGGGACAGGGACACAGATACGCAGTATTTT | CASSHTWGRDRDTDTQYF
. | TRBJ1-2 | TRBV4-3 | once | TGCGCCAGCAGCCACGACCTATCAGGTAACTATGGCTACACCTTC | CASSHDLSGNYGYTF
. | TRBJ1-2 | TRBV6-6 | . | TGTGCCAGCAGTCCGGTGGCAAACTATGGCTACACCTTC | CASSPVANYGYTF
. | TRBJ1-2 | TRBV6-4 | . | TGTGCCAGCAGTGACGAGGTATGGGACAACGAAAACTATGGCTACACCTTC | CASSDEVWDNENYGYTF
. | TRBJ2-1 | TRBV5-4 | . | TGTGCCAGCAGCCTAGCCTTCAATTACTACAATGAGCAGTTCTTC | CASSLAFNYYNEQFF
TRBD1 | TRBJ1-1 | TRBV5-1 | . | TGCGCCAGCCGACAGGGGGCGAACACTGAAGCTTTCTTT | CASRQGANTEAFF
TRBD2 | TRBJ2-7 | TRBV5-6 | . | TGTGCCAGCAGCCCCGGACTAGCCCACTACGAGCTGTACTTC | CASSPGLAHYELYF
TRBD2 | TRBJ2-1 | TRBV9 | . | TGTGCCAGCCAGACTAGCGGGGACTACAATGAGCAGTTCTTC | CASQTSGDYNEQFF
. | TRBJ1-4 | TRBV5-1 | . | TGCGCCAGCAGCTTGGGGGGCCGGAGTAATGAAAAACTGTTTTTT | CASSLGGRSNEKLFF
. | TRBJ1-2 | TRBV6-1 | . | TGTGCCAGCAGTGAAGTGGAGTTCTATGGCTACACCTTC | CASSEVEFYGYTF
. | TRBJ1-6 | TRBV5-1 | . | TGCGCCAGCAGCTTGACTCTGAGCTCCTATAATTCACCCCTCCACTTT | CASSLTLSSYNSPLHF
. | TRBJ2-7 | TRBV5-1 | . | TGCGCCAGCAGCTTGGTTTTGGGTGGGTACCAGGGGCCGTACTTC | CASSLVLGGYQGPYF
. | TRBJ2-6 | TRBV18 | . | TGTGCCAGCTCACCACGGCGCTCTGGGGCCAACGTCCTGACTTTC | CASSPRRSGANVLTF
TRBD1 | TRBJ1-2 | TRBV19 | . | TGTGCCACTAATACAGGGACAGGTGGCTACACCTTC | CATNTGTGGYTF
. | TRBJ2-3 | TRBV11-3 | . | TGTGCCAGCAGCTTAGGATCGGGGACCCGGGGTACGCAGTATTTT | CASSLGSGTRGTQYF
. | TRBJ2-1 | TRBV14 | . | TGTGCCAGCAGCAAGCAGGGTTTCGATGAGCAGTTCTTC | CASSKQGFDEQFF
TRBD1 | TRBJ1-3 | TRBV9 | . | TGTGCCAGCAGCGTAGTGACAGGGCTCTCTGGAAACACCATATATTTT | CASSVVTGLSGNTIYF
TRBD1 | TRBJ2-7 | TRBV7-7 | . | TGTGCTAGCAGCATAGGGACAGGAAGCTCCTACGAGCAGTACTTC | CASSIGTGSSYEQYF
. | TRBJ2-5 | TRBV7-9 | . | TGTGCCAGCAGGCCTCGGGGGGAGACCCAGTACTTC | CASRPRGETQYF
. | TRBJ1-2 | TRBV30 | . | TGTGCCTGGAGTAGCCTGATTAGAGGGCTTGGCTACACCTTC | CAWSSLIRGLGYTF
. | TRBJ1-2 | TRBV5-1 | . | TGCGCCAGCAGCAGAGACAGTAACTATGGCTACACCTTC | CASSRDSNYGYTF
. | TRBJ2-7 | TRBV13 | . | TGTGCCAGCAGCTTCTTCGGCCTAAACTACGAGCAGTACTTC | CASSFFGLNYEQYF
. | TRBJ1-1 | TRBV7-9 | . | TGTGCCAGCAGCCCACCGCCGGGGAGAAAGAACACTGAAGCTTTCTTT | CASSPPPGRKNTEAFF
TRBD2 | TRBJ2-3 | TRBV4-2 | . | TGTGCCAGCAGCCAAGGGACTAGCCTAAGCACAGATACGCAGTATTTT | CASSQGTSLSTDTQYF
. | TRBJ2-2 | TRBV7-3 | once | TGTGCCAGCAGCCCCACGGGCCGCTTGAACACCGGGGAGCTGTTTTTT | CASSPTGRLNTGELFF
TRBD1 | TRBJ2-7 | TRBV5-1 | . | TGCGCCAGCAGCTTAACAGGGGACGTGTACGAGCAGTACTTC | CASSLTGDVYEQYF
. | TRBJ2-5 | TRBV5-1 | . | TGCGCCAGCTCATCGAAAGAGACCCAGTACTTC | CASSSKETQYF
TRBD1 | TRBJ1-2 | TRBV6-5 | . | TGTGCCAGCAGTTACTCCGGGACAGGGAAGTACGGCTACACCTTC | CASSYSGTGKYGYTF
TRBD2 | TRBJ2-3 | TRBV5-1 | . | TGCGCCAGCAGCTTGGTAGCGGGAGGGGGAACAGATACGCAGTATTTT | CASSLVAGGGTDTQYF
. | TRBJ2-7 | TRBV7-3 | . | TGTGCCAGCAGCGAACAGGGGGGGAGCTCCTACGAGCAGTACTTC | CASSEQGGSSYEQYF
. | TRBJ2-7 | TRBV2 | . | TGTGCCAGCAGTGAAGACTCCCAGACAGGCTCCTACGAGCAGTACTTC | CASSEDSQTGSYEQYF
. | TRBJ1-5 | TRBV9 | . | TGTGCCAGCAGGGCAAGGGGGGATCAGCCCCAGCATTTT | CASRARGDQPQHF
. | TRBJ2-7 | TRBV25-1 | . | TGTGCCAGCCTCTCCACCGGACAAGGGAGCGCCGAGCAGTACTTC | CASLSTGQGSAEQYF
TRBD1 | TRBJ1-4 | TRBV28 | few | TGTGCCAGCAGCCTTACAGGGGGCAATGAAAAACTGTTTTTT | CASSLTGGNEKLFF
. | TRBJ2-6 | TRBV4-3 | . | TGCGCCAGCAGCCAAGTCACTATTACAGGGAATTCAATCTCTGGGGCCAACGTCCTGACTTTC | CASSQVTITGNSISGANVLTF